This T cell receptor (beta chain) was sequenced for a study of blood T cell repertoires in COVID-19. Background on the study: Specimens from acute and convalescent COVID-19 originated in the United States, Italy and Spain. PBMCs, B-cell-depleted T cells, or T cells provided the cDNA or gDNA that made up the material.

The germline CDR1 and CDR2 sequences are SNHLY and FYNNEI. The ends were cut back, 6 bases at V and 4 bases at J, with 12 bases in the middle. This CDR3 has 13 amino acids. This clone was counted at least ten times. In the authors' methods: It was from reference gene primer amplification that nucleated cell counts were estimated. Measured with immunoSEQ multiplex PCR; TCRdb has only the in-frame clones, and not every one. V and J calls and clone size follow that table, whereas D and trimming were derived from the DNA. The data contain around 230,000 clones, about nine tenths of them singletons. The sequence was collected from a man aged 55 to 70 who had recovered from COVID-19. Sequencing was carried out using peripheral blood. This sequence joins TRBV2 and TRBJ1-2; a weak D match, TRBD1 (5 bases). Here the CDR3 DNA reads TGTGCCAGCAGGGAGCGGGGCCGCTATGGCTACACCTTC. Translation gives CASRERGRYGYTF.